These 22 T cell receptor beta chains share one sample of origin, sequenced in a study of T cell responses to AZD1222 COVID-19 vaccine. Profiled with immunoSEQ multiplex PCR; TCRdb holds only in-frame clones, not every one. The sample records some 84,000 clones, around 90% being singletons. This specimen consisted of peripheral blood, obtained 28 days after the second AZD1222 dose. The receptors derive from an adult who received the AZD1222 COVID-19 vaccine.

The J gene is TRBJ1-4, the V gene TRBV28; 7 nucleotides align to TRBD1. The germline V gene has CDR1 MDHEN and CDR2 SYDVKM. V lost 5 bases and J lost 8; bases outside the gene matches: 8. There are 14 residues in the CDR3. CDR3 sequence reads: CASSPRQGWEKLFF. CDR3 coding DNA: TGTGCCAGCAGTCCACGACAGGGCTGGGAAAAACTGTTTTTT.

V gene TRBV2 combines with J gene TRBJ1-2; D remains unclear. CDR3 length: 16 amino acids. V gave up 7 bases and J gave up 4 bases, with 22 bases separating them. Germline CDR1 reads SNHLY; CDR2 reads FYNNEI. CDR3 sequence: CASIGLGGRSVYGYTF. The CDR3 DNA is TGTGCCAGCATTGGTCTGGGAGGGAGGAGTGTCTATGGCTACACCTTC.

The chain links TRBV5-4 to TRBJ2-5, with 15 bases that match TRBD2. With V trimmed by 4 bases and J by 5 bases, 9 bases remained unmatched. From germline, CDR1 is SGHNT and CDR2 YYREEE (reference sequence). The CDR3 totals 17 residues. This chain's CDR3 is CASSPGTSGGSEETQYF. CDR3 sequence (DNA): TGTGCCAGCAGCCCGGGGACTAGCGGGGGGTCCGAGGAGACCCAGTACTTC.

This chain connects TRBV10-3 to TRBJ1-4; D may be TRBD1 (6 bases). Trimming left V 4 bases short and J 8 bases short, with 14 bases between. Germline CDR1 is ENHRY and CDR2 is SYGVKD. This CDR3 has 14 amino acids. The CDR3 nucleotides read TGTGCCATCAGTGTGGGGACAAGTAAGGAAAAACTGTTTTTT. This translates into CAISVGTSKEKLFF.

V usage is TRBV27 and J usage is TRBJ2-7, with 7 positions matching TRBD1. V lost 4 bases, J lost 3 bases, and 3 bases stayed unmatched. The V gene's germline CDR1 is MNHEY and CDR2 SMNVEV (reference sequence). The CDR3 covers 13 residues. The CDR3 region has the DNA TGTGCCAGCAGTTCGCGACAGGGCTACGAGCAGTACTTC. This codes for CASSSRQGYEQYF.

V is TRBV7-2 and J is TRBJ2-7; no reliable D call. The CDR3 extends over 10 amino acids. Trimming took off 5 bases at V and 2 bases at J, with 1 base between the two ends. In germline, CDR1 is SGHTA, CDR2 FQGNSA. As DNA, the CDR3 is TGTGCCAGCAGCCCCTACGAGCAGTACTTC. This codes for CASSPYEQYF.

This clone was observed once. This chain links TRBV27 with TRBJ1-2; D is unresolved. From germline, CDR1 is MNHEY and CDR2 SMNVEV (reference sequence). V was shortened by 3 bases and J by 3 bases, with 14 bases between the two germline ends. The CDR3 covers 15 residues. CDR3 in DNA: TGTGCCAGCAGTTTTGTACCAAGCGCTGACTATGGCTACACCTTC. It is translated as CASSFVPSADYGYTF.

This clone came up once. This sequence joins TRBV5-6 and TRBJ1-6; a possible D gene is TRBD1 (5 bases). V was cut by 4 bases and J by 0 bases, with 17 bases left in between. This CDR3 is 18 amino acids long. CDR1 SGHDT and CDR2 YYEEEE come from the germline V gene. The CDR3 coding sequence is TGTGCCAGCAGCCCGGGACCGAGAACGAGCTCCTATAATTCACCCCTCCACTTT. Amino acids: CASSPGPRTSSYNSPLHF.

The chain links TRBV3-1 (or the pseudogene TRBV3-2) to TRBJ1-3; D remains unclear. Germline CDR1 is LGHDT and CDR2 is YNNKEL (reference sequence). V dropped 0 bases and J dropped 4 bases, with 7 bases sitting between them. There are 14 residues in the CDR3. CDR3 residues: CASSQDSGGNTIYF. The CDR3 nucleotides read TGTGCCAGCAGCCAAGATTCGGGGGGAAACACCATATATTTT.

The gene calls are TRBV19 and TRBJ1-6; 7 nucleotides align to TRBD1. CDR3 length: 16 residues. J was trimmed by 2 bases and V by 9 bases; bases with no gene match: 10. CDR1 is LNHDA, CDR2 SQIVND, per germline (reference sequence). CDR3 bases: TGTGCCAGCCGTGGAGGGGGCAGAGCCTATAATTCACCCCTCCACTTT. Encoded protein: CASRGGGRAYNSPLHF.

This chain links TRBV5-8 with TRBJ1-4; D perhaps matches TRBD1 (5 bases). The CDR3 runs to 15 residues. V was trimmed by 4 bases and J by 7 bases, leaving 17 bases between them. CDR1 is SGHTS and CDR2 is YDEGEE in the germline V gene. The CDR3 bases are TGTGCCAGCAGCAAAGGGACGGATCAAATTGAAAAACTGTTTTTT. It encodes CASSKGTDQIEKLFF.

The chain has TRBV7-9 and TRBJ2-7, with TRBD1 as a possible D gene (6 bases). Trimming pared 3 bases from V and 6 bases from J, leaving 9 bases between. Germline CDR1 and CDR2: SEHNR and FQNEAQ (reference sequence). CDR3 length equals 12 residues. CDR3 in amino acids: CASSFWGLEQYF. The DNA for the CDR3 is TGTGCCAGCAGCTTTTGGGGGCTCGAGCAGTACTTC.

In this sample, this clone turned up a few times. The V and J genes are TRBV28 and TRBJ1-2; tentative D call: TRBD1 (6 bases). The CDR3 covers 12 residues. The V end lost 3 bases, the J end lost 5 bases, and 7 bases lay between the germline ends. Germline V gene sequence: CDR1 MDHEN, CDR2 SYDVKM. The CDR3: CASSFRGYGYTF. The DNA of the CDR3 is TGTGCCAGCAGTTTTAGGGGGTATGGCTACACCTTC.

The V gene is TRBV6-5, the J gene TRBJ1-3; TRBD1 is a possible D gene (5 bases). This CDR3 has 16 residues. Per the germline V gene, CDR1 is MNHEY and CDR2 is SVGAGI. Trimming shortened V by 0 bases and J by 3 bases, and 12 bases separated the two germline ends. In nucleotides, the CDR3 is TGTGCCAGCAGTTACTCCACCGGGACGGGTGGAAACACCATATATTTT. The encoded protein is CASSYSTGTGGNTIYF.

The rearrangement links TRBV5-1 to TRBJ1-6, with D possibly being TRBD1 (5 bases). With 2 bases removed from V and 0 bases from J, the gap between germline ends came to 9 bases. Germline CDR1 is SGHRS and CDR2 is YFSETQ. The CDR3 is 16 residues long. This CDR3 reads CASSFGGSSYNSPLHF. The CDR3 nucleotides read TGCGCCAGCAGCTTTGGGGGGAGCTCCTATAATTCACCCCTCCACTTT.

CDR3 amino acids: CASSLGRNYGYTF. In nucleotides, the CDR3 is TGTGCCAGTTCCTTGGGCAGAAACTATGGCTACACCTTC. The chain couples TRBV19 to TRBJ1-2, with unresolved D. Germline V CDR1 and CDR2: LNHDA, SQIVND (reference sequence). V was shortened by 8 bases and J by 2 bases, with 12 bases between the two germline ends. The CDR3 spans 13 residues.

A few counts support this clone. The chain carries TRBV15 and TRBJ1-2; weak D call: TRBD1 (5 bases). Trimming took off 5 bases at V and 4 bases at J, with 17 bases between the two ends. CDR1 is LNHNV, CDR2 YYDKDF, per germline (reference sequence). This CDR3 region has 15 residues. CDR3 in DNA: TGTGCCACCAGCCCCCAGGGTCTAAGAGGCTATGGCTACACCTTC. This encodes CATSPQGLRGYGYTF.

This rearrangement joins TRBV7-6 to TRBJ2-2; 8 positions match TRBD2. The V segment lost 5 bases and the J segment 5 bases; nucleotides outside the gene matches: 4. The CDR3 runs 14 residues. Germline CDR1 and CDR2: SGHVS and FNYEAQ. The CDR3 region has the DNA TGTGCCAGCAGCCCAAGCGGGGGAACCGGGGAGCTGTTTTTT. Encoded protein: CASSPSGGTGELFF.

The V call is TRBV6-5, the J call TRBJ1-3; D is undetermined. Trimming shortened V by 5 bases and J by 0 bases, and 11 bases separated the two germline ends. In germline, CDR1 is MNHEY, CDR2 SVGAGI. The CDR3 spans 15 residues. The CDR3 spells CASSPYHYSGNTIYF. Here the CDR3 DNA reads TGTGCCAGCAGTCCCTACCACTACTCTGGAAACACCATATATTTT.

The chain has TRBV7-2 and TRBJ1-5; no reliable D call. The V and J ends lost 2 bases and 6 bases respectively, with 8 bases between them. The length of the CDR3 is 13 residues. Germline lookup yields CDR1 SGHTA and CDR2 FQGNSA. As DNA, the CDR3 is TGTGCCAGCAGCTTATTGGTGGGTCAGCCCCAGCATTTT. Encoded protein: CASSLLVGQPQHF.

This CDR3 is CASSESGGATYNSPLHF. CDR3 DNA sequence: TGTGCCAGCAGCGAGAGCGGGGGGGCGACCTATAATTCACCCCTCCACTTT. This rearrangement joins TRBV9 to TRBJ1-6; D possibly corresponds to TRBD1 (6 bases). V was cut by 3 bases and J by 2 bases, with 15 bases left in between. Germline lookup yields CDR1 SGDLS and CDR2 YYNGEE. CDR3 size: 17 residues.

The chain carries TRBV5-4 and TRBJ2-1; 8 nucleotides match TRBD1. The CDR3 runs 14 residues. CDR1 and CDR2 (germline): SGHNT, YYREEE (reference sequence). The V gene end was trimmed by 1 base and the J gene end by 8 bases; junction bases not matched to a gene: 5. Here the CDR3 reads CASSLSGGNDEQFF. CDR3 nucleotides: TGTGCCAGCAGCTTGTCAGGGGGCAACGATGAGCAGTTCTTC.